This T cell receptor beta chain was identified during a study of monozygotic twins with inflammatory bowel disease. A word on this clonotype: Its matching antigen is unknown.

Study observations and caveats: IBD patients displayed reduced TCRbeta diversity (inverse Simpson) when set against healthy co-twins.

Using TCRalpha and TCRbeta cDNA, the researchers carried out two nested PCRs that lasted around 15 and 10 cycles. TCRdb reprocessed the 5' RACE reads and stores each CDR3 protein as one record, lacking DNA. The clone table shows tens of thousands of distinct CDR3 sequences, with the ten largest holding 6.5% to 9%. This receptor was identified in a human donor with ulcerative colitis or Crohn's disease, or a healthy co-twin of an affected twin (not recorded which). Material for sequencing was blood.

Here the CDR3 reads CASSSIGGSPLHF. The genes are TRBV7-2 and TRBJ1-6. The CDR3 runs to 13 residues. Germline V lookup: CDR1 SGHTA, CDR2 FQGNSA.